A single sample is the source of the 28 T cell receptor beta chains below, sequenced in a study of cytomegalovirus exposure and HLA in healthy donors. PCR involved 60 Vbeta and 13 Jbeta primers. Produced via immunoSEQ multiplex PCR; TCRdb's table is partial and in-frame only. The ten most abundant clones cover about 1.1% of a sample with 200,000 to 250,000 clones. The specimen sequenced was PBMCs. These receptors came from a girl aged 2-10 years in good health and CMV-seropositive.

This chain connects TRBV6-5 to TRBJ1-2; D might be TRBD1 (6 bases). The CDR3 is 13 amino acids. Germline V gene data show CDR1 as MNHEY and CDR2 as SVGAGI. The V and J ends lost 8 bases and 2 bases respectively, with 12 bases between them. The CDR3 sequence: CASGGAINYGYTF. DNA for the CDR3: TGTGCCAGCGGGGGGGCCATCAACTATGGCTACACCTTC.

The chain employs TRBV5-4 and TRBJ1-5; D gene unclear. The length of the CDR3 is 15 residues. Per the germline V gene, CDR1 is SGHNT and CDR2 is YYREEE (reference sequence). Trimming removed 0 bases from V and 0 bases from J, with 7 bases in between. CDR3 DNA sequence: TGTGCCAGCAGCTTGGGAGGATTTAGCAATCAGCCCCAGCATTTT. Its translation: CASSLGGFSNQPQHF.

V and J are TRBV15 and TRBJ2-7; 8 bases fit TRBD2. Germline CDR1 and CDR2: LNHNV and YYDKDF (reference sequence). CDR3 length equals 16 residues. V lost 5 bases and J lost 1; bases outside the gene matches: 10. CDR3 sequence (DNA): TGTGCCACCAGCCGGATGACGGGACTAGGGTCCTACGAGCAGTACTTC. Translation gives CATSRMTGLGSYEQYF.

The chain uses TRBV14 and TRBJ2-2; TRBD1 is a possible D gene (5 bases). The length of the CDR3 is 16 residues. Trimming took off 4 bases at V and 1 base at J, with 13 bases between the two ends. Germline loops: CDR1 SGHDN, CDR2 FVKESK. The CDR3 nucleotides read TGTGCCAGCAGCCCCCTCGACAGAAGGAACACCGGGGAGCTGTTTTTT. Translating gives CASSPLDRRNTGELFF.

The chain couples TRBV29-1 to TRBJ2-5; tentative D call: TRBD1 (6 bases). V lost 6 bases to trimming and J lost 3 bases, with 17 bases between them. Germline loops: CDR1 SQVTM, CDR2 ANQGSEA. The CDR3 consists of 14 residues. CDR3 amino acids: CSVSIGTPEETQYF. Here the CDR3 DNA reads TGCAGCGTGTCAATAGGGACACCTGAAGAGACCCAGTACTTC.

The V call is TRBV4-1, the J call TRBJ2-7; 13 bases map to TRBD2. Germline V CDR1 and CDR2: MGHRA, YSYEKL. The CDR3 runs 17 residues. The V gene end was trimmed by 0 bases and the J gene end by 3 bases; junction bases not matched to a gene: 5. In nucleotides, the CDR3 is TGCGCCAGCAGCCAAGATCCGGGACTAGCGGGACTCTACGAGCAGTACTTC. Translated, it gives CASSQDPGLAGLYEQYF.

As to this clone: This sample also contains other DNA sequences that code for the same CDR3. This sequence joins TRBV7-3 and TRBJ2-1, with TRBD2 matching over 16 bases. Germline V gene sequence: CDR1 SGHTA, CDR2 FQGTGA. The CDR3 is made up of 15 amino acids. V trimming: 3 bases; J trimming: 8 bases; junction bases outside the gene matches: 1. CDR3 amino acids: CASSLGLAGGDEQFF. The DNA for the CDR3 is TGTGCCAGCAGCTTGGGACTAGCGGGGGGGGATGAGCAGTTCTTC.

The rearrangement joins TRBV27 to TRBJ2-7, with D hard to call. The CDR3 has 16 residues. V was trimmed by 0 bases and J by 3 bases, leaving 15 bases between them. CDR1 MNHEY and CDR2 SMNVEV come from the germline V gene (reference sequence). The chain's CDR3 is CASSLSAQTSLYEQYF. In DNA, the CDR3 is TGTGCCAGCAGTTTATCAGCCCAAACCTCCCTCTACGAGCAGTACTTC.

The J gene is TRBJ2-7, the V gene TRBV28; 7 nucleotides match TRBD2. The germline CDR1 and CDR2 sequences are MDHEN and SYDVKM. Trimming cost V 11 bases and J 9 bases; bases outside gene matches: 10. The CDR3 extends over 11 amino acids. As DNA, the CDR3 is TGTGCCGGGGGGGGGTTACGTGGGCAGTACTTC. The encoded protein is CAGGGLRGQYF. The variable domain in full, with the rest retrieved from reference TRBV28 and TRBJ2-7, is DVKVTQSSRYLVKRTGEKVFLECVQDMDHENMFWYRQDPGLGLRLIYFSYDVKMKEKGDIPEGYSVSREKKERFSLILESASTNQTSMYLCAGGGLRGQYFGPGTRLTVT.

V is TRBV5-1 and J is TRBJ1-1; TRBD1 matches at 8 bases. Germline CDR1 and CDR2: SGHRS and YFSETQ. This CDR3 has 16 residues. With V trimmed by 0 bases and J by 5 bases, 9 bases remained unmatched. CDR3 sequence (DNA): TGCGCCAGCAGCTTGGGGCCCCAGGGGGCTGGGACTGAAGCTTTCTTT. Translating gives CASSLGPQGAGTEAFF.

The chain employs TRBV14 and TRBJ1-1; 8 bases fit TRBD1. Germline V gene data show CDR1 as SGHDN and CDR2 as FVKESK. This CDR3 comprises 15 residues. V was pared by 6 bases and J by 0 bases, with 6 bases of the junction left unmatched. CDR3 loop: CASSQRTGLNTEAFF. The CDR3 DNA sequence: TGTGCCAGCAGTCAGAGGACAGGGTTGAACACTGAAGCTTTCTTT. The entire variable domain, with the rest obtained from reference TRBV14 and TRBJ1-1, is as follows: EAGVTQFPSHSVIEKGQTVTLRCDPISGHDNLYWYRRVMGKEIKFLLHFVKESKQDESGMPNNRFLAERTGGTYSTLKVQPAELEDSGVYFCASSQRTGLNTEAFFGQGTRLTVV.

The chain employs TRBV9 and TRBJ2-7; 7 nucleotides match TRBD2. The CDR3 runs to 18 residues. V dropped 3 bases and J dropped 5; count of bases not matched to a gene: 20. Per the germline V gene, CDR1 is SGDLS and CDR2 is YYNGEE. In nucleotides, the CDR3 is TGTGCCAGCAGCGCGAGCCCCCGGCGGGGAGGGGTACGCAACGAGCAGTACTTC. It translates to CASSASPRRGGVRNEQYF. The variable domain in full, with the rest retrieved from reference TRBV9 and TRBJ2-7, is DSGVTQTPKHLITATGQRVTLRCSPRSGDLSVYWYQQSLDQGLQFLIQYYNGEERAKGNILERFSAQQFPDLHSELNLSSLELGDSALYFCASSASPRRGGVRNEQYFGPGTRLTVT.

The genes are TRBV7-6 and TRBJ2-1; 9 nucleotides match TRBD2. V dropped 5 bases and J dropped 6; count of bases not matched to a gene: 8. Germline V gene lookup returns CDR1 SGHVS and CDR2 FNYEAQ. This CDR3 has 15 amino acids. The DNA for the CDR3 is TGTGCCAGCAGCCGGGGACTAGCAACCTCCAATGAGCAGTTCTTC. Translation gives CASSRGLATSNEQFF.

V gene TRBV7-2 combines with J gene TRBJ2-7; 12 bases are shared with TRBD2. This CDR3 contains 18 residues. With V trimmed by 1 base and J by 4 bases, 11 bases remained unmatched. CDR1 is SGHTA, CDR2 FQGNSA, per germline. The CDR3 nucleotides read TGTGCCAGCAGCTTAGTTCCGCAGATCCTAGCGGGAGGGTACGAGCAGTACTTC. It encodes CASSLVPQILAGGYEQYF.

The chain is built from TRBV10-3 and TRBJ1-5; 7 positions match TRBD1. The CDR3 contains 14 residues. CDR1 and CDR2 from the germline V gene are ENHRY and SYGVKD. V lost 2 bases and J lost 4; bases outside the gene matches: 2. CDR3 in DNA: TGTGCCATCAGTGAGGGGACAGCTAATCAGCCCCAGCATTTT. Translation: CAISEGTANQPQHF.

The chain has TRBV6-4 and TRBJ2-2; the D gene is possibly TRBD2 (5 bases). The CDR3 is 17 amino acids. Germline V gene lookup returns CDR1 MRHNA and CDR2 SNTAGT. The V end was cut by 4 bases, the J end by 1 base, with 16 bases between. CDR3 loop: CASSAGGWPQNTGELFF. For the CDR3, the DNA is TGTGCCAGCAGTGCCGGAGGATGGCCCCAGAACACCGGGGAGCTGTTTTTT.

This chain connects TRBV7-6 to TRBJ1-1, with D perhaps TRBD1 (6 bases). This CDR3 has 15 residues. Germline V gene data show CDR1 as SGHVS and CDR2 as FNYEAQ. V dropped 4 bases and J dropped 6 bases, with 18 bases sitting between them. CDR3 DNA sequence: TGTGCCAGCAGCTCAGACAGGTCCCCGCTGGCTGAAGCTTTCTTT. As protein: CASSSDRSPLAEAFF.

J is TRBJ2-3 and V is TRBV7-6; D is undetermined. Germline V lookup: CDR1 SGHVS, CDR2 FNYEAQ. Trimming left V 1 base short and J 6 bases short, with 14 bases between. CDR3 size: 15 residues. CDR3 region: CASSLVVTVGDTQYF. Here the CDR3 DNA reads TGTGCCAGCAGCTTAGTCGTGACTGTTGGGGATACGCAGTATTTT.

This rearrangement joins TRBV5-1 to TRBJ2-7; 8 bases are shared with TRBD1. The CDR3 contains 15 residues. Losses at the gene ends were 4 bases for V and 4 bases for J; bases not matched to a gene: 10. CDR1 is SGHRS, CDR2 YFSETQ, per germline. This chain's CDR3 is CASSPEGGQGYEQYF. The CDR3 region has the DNA TGCGCCAGCAGCCCGGAGGGAGGACAGGGATACGAGCAGTACTTC.

The chain has TRBV29-1 and TRBJ2-7; no definite D call. The CDR3 sequence is 12 residues long. Looked up from germline, CDR1 is SQVTM and CDR2 is ANQGSEA. V shed 6 bases and J shed 4 bases, with 13 bases lying between them. This CDR3 is CSVLNVEYEQYF. The CDR3 region has the DNA TGCAGCGTCCTGAATGTAGAGTACGAGCAGTACTTC.

The chain recombines TRBV5-4 with TRBJ2-5; D ambiguous. The CDR3 spans 12 residues. V lost 3 bases, J lost 4 bases, and 7 bases lay in between. From germline, CDR1 is SGHNT and CDR2 YYREEE (reference sequence). This chain's CDR3 is CASSSGRETQYF. The CDR3 DNA follows: TGTGCCAGCAGCTCAGGTCGAGAGACCCAGTACTTC.

This chain links TRBV6-5 with TRBJ2-3; D is possibly TRBD1 (6 bases). The CDR3 extends over 14 amino acids. Between the trimmed V and J ends, which lost 0 bases and 6 bases, there was a span of 10 bases. Germline V gives CDR1 MNHEY, CDR2 SVGAGI. As DNA, the CDR3 is TGTGCCAGCAGTTACTCACGACAGGAGGATACGCAGTATTTT. This codes for CASSYSRQEDTQYF.

About this clone itself: A read error may account for a junction end that differs from germline. This chain links TRBV7-7 with TRBJ2-5; D call uncertain. The CDR3 is made up of 13 amino acids. Germline V lookup: CDR1 SSHAT, CDR2 FNYEAQ (reference sequence). The CDR3 protein is CASSLTQSETQYF. The CDR3 DNA follows: TGTGCTAGCAGCTTAACACAGAGTGAGACCCAGTACTTC.

The chain has TRBV28 and TRBJ1-2, with unresolved D. Germline V gene data show CDR1 as MDHEN and CDR2 as SYDVKM. The germline V and J ends were trimmed by 3 bases and 2 bases, with 10 bases remaining between them. The CDR3 totals 14 residues. The CDR3 DNA follows: TGTGCCAGCAGTTTCTCCACATCAAACTATGGCTACACCTTC. Residues: CASSFSTSNYGYTF.

J is TRBJ2-2 and V is TRBV7-8; TRBD2 is a possible D gene (5 bases). Trimming cost V 2 bases and J 3 bases, with 10 bases left between them. CDR1 is SGHVS and CDR2 is FQNEAQ in the germline V gene. The CDR3 covers 15 residues. The CDR3 spells CASSLRGSDTGELFF. The CDR3 DNA reads TGTGCCAGCAGCTTAAGAGGGAGTGACACCGGGGAGCTGTTTTTT.

This chain uses TRBV13 with TRBJ1-2; D remains unclear. The CDR3 runs to 14 residues. Trimming shortened V by 0 bases and J by 7 bases, and 12 bases separated the two germline ends. Germline assignment: CDR1 PRHDT and CDR2 FYEKMQ (reference sequence). CDR3 sequence (DNA): TGTGCCAGCAGCTTAGGTCAGTCCGAGGGTGGCTACACCTTC. Translation gives CASSLGQSEGGYTF.

The chain couples TRBV28 to TRBJ1-5; D is undetermined. Germline CDR1 reads MDHEN; CDR2 reads SYDVKM. Trimming stripped 6 bases from V and 4 bases from J, with 13 bases between. CDR3 length equals 14 residues. CDR3 in amino acids: CASSSKDENQPQHF. DNA for the CDR3: TGTGCCAGCAGCTCTAAAGATGAGAATCAGCCCCAGCATTTT. The whole variable domain, filled in from reference TRBV28 and TRBJ1-5, reads DVKVTQSSRYLVKRTGEKVFLECVQDMDHENMFWYRQDPGLGLRLIYFSYDVKMKEKGDIPEGYSVSREKKERFSLILESASTNQTSMYLCASSSKDENQPQHFGDGTRLSIL.

The J gene is TRBJ2-3, the V gene TRBV21-1; the table names TRBD2, a call not compared with the DNA. TRBV21-1 is flagged as a pseudogene. The CDR3 loop spans 15 amino acids. Here the CDR3 reads CATGSGSAGPDTQYF. The CDR3 DNA follows: TGTGCCACCGGTAGCGGGAGTGCAGGCCCAGATACGCAGTATTTT.